A single sample is the source of the 32 T cell receptor beta chains below, sequenced in a study of blood T cell repertoires in COVID-19. TCRdb keeps only in-frame clones here, not all; method: immunoSEQ multiplex PCR. The sample includes about 65,000 clones, approximately 95% seen only once; the top ten take about 3%. The specimen sequenced was peripheral blood. The receptors were gathered from a man aged 70 or older with active COVID-19.

This chain uses TRBV20-1 with TRBJ1-5; no firm D call. V was shortened by 3 bases and J by 0 bases, with 6 bases between the two germline ends. Germline V lookup: CDR1 DFQATT, CDR2 SNEGSKA (reference sequence). This CDR3 region has 13 residues. The CDR3 DNA is TGCAGTGCTAGTCAGTATAGCAATCAGCCCCAGCATTTT. This codes for CSASQYSNQPQHF.

This sequence joins TRBV10-1 and TRBJ2-2; D possibly corresponds to TRBD2 (7 bases). This CDR3 comprises 15 residues. Germline V gene data show CDR1 as WNHNN and CDR2 as SYGVQD (reference sequence). V lost 6 bases, J lost 7 bases, and 18 bases lay in between. The DNA of the CDR3 is TGCGCCAGCAGAGGAGGGGGACTAACCAACGGGGAGCTGTTTTTT. Amino acids: CASRGGGLTNGELFF.

The V and J genes are TRBV13 and TRBJ1-5; 7 bases match TRBD1. The CDR3 has 14 residues. Germline V gene sequence: CDR1 PRHDT, CDR2 FYEKMQ (reference sequence). After removal of 4 bases from V and 1 base from J, the junction contained 1 base not matched to a gene. CDR3 coding DNA: TGTGCCAGCAGCTCGGGACAGAGCAATCAGCCCCAGCATTTT. Protein sequence: CASSSGQSNQPQHF.

The genes are TRBV10-2 and TRBJ1-5; possible D gene TRBD1, 6 bases. From germline, CDR1 is WSHSY and CDR2 SAAADI. Trimming shortened V by 1 base and J by 5 bases, and 12 bases separated the two germline ends. This CDR3 has 15 residues. Written as DNA, the CDR3 is TGCGCCAGCAGTGAGTTCGGGGGGCAGTATCAGCCCCAGCATTTT. Its protein product is CASSEFGGQYQPQHF.

Here the CDR3 DNA reads TGCGCCAGCAGCCCCGGTCAGGGGAACTATGGCTACACCTTC. Amino acids: CASSPGQGNYGYTF. This chain joins TRBV4-3 and TRBJ1-2; tentatively, D is TRBD1 (6 bases). The V gene lost 4 bases and the J gene lost 2 bases, with 11 bases spanning the gap. The CDR3 runs to 14 residues. The V gene's germline CDR1 is LGHNA and CDR2 YSLEER.

The rearrangement joins TRBV6-2 or TRBV6-3 to TRBJ2-7; TRBD2 is a possible D gene (5 bases). The CDR3 spans 14 residues. Germline loops: CDR1 MNHEY, CDR2 SVGEGT. Trimming left V 2 bases short and J 4 bases short, with 12 bases between. The CDR3 loop reads CASSYEGYSYEQYF. The CDR3 DNA follows: TGTGCCAGCAGTTACGAGGGCTACTCGTACGAGCAGTACTTC.

The J gene is TRBJ2-5, the V gene TRBV6-4; weak D call: TRBD2 (5 bases). Germline CDR1 MRHNA, CDR2 SNTAGT. CDR3 length equals 13 residues. The germline V and J ends were trimmed by 5 bases and 0 bases, with 7 bases remaining between them. The CDR3 DNA is TGTGCCAGCAGTTTGGACTACCAAGAGACCCAGTACTTC. Its translation: CASSLDYQETQYF.

The chain employs TRBV6-1 and TRBJ1-5; weak D call: TRBD1 (5 bases). CDR3 length: 14 amino acids. Between the trimmed V and J ends, which lost 3 bases and 3 bases, there was a span of 9 bases. CDR1 MNHNS and CDR2 SASEGT come from the germline V gene. The CDR3 reads CASSDPGPNQPQHF. The DNA of the CDR3 is TGTGCCAGCAGTGATCCAGGGCCCAATCAGCCCCAGCATTTT.

DNA for the CDR3: TGCAGTGCAAAACAGGGAAACACCATATATTTT. Residues: CSAKQGNTIYF. The rearrangement links TRBV20-1 to TRBJ1-3; D gene uncertain. Germline V lookup: CDR1 DFQATT, CDR2 SNEGSKA (reference sequence). The CDR3 totals 11 residues. V shed 6 bases and J shed 4 bases, with 7 bases lying between them.

The gene calls are TRBV12-3 or TRBV12-4 and TRBJ2-3, with D unresolved. The V and J ends lost 6 bases and 0 bases respectively, with 7 bases between them. CDR3 length: 13 residues. CDR3: CASRLLSTDTQYF. In DNA form, the CDR3 reads TGTGCCAGCAGACTACTTAGCACAGATACGCAGTATTTT.

V and J are TRBV6-4 and TRBJ1-2; D possibly corresponds to TRBD1 (5 bases). The CDR3 has 17 residues. Trimming removed 5 bases from V and 4 bases from J, with 23 bases in between. The germline V gene encodes CDR1 MRHNA and CDR2 SNTAGT. CDR3 sequence: CASSRSAGPEGFYGYTF. CDR3 nucleotide sequence: TGTGCCAGCAGTCGGTCAGCGGGACCCGAAGGGTTCTATGGCTACACCTTC.

This chain links TRBV6-2 or TRBV6-3 with TRBJ2-3; TRBD2 matches 10 bases. Germline CDR1 reads MNHEY; CDR2 reads SVGEGT. The CDR3 covers 16 residues. J was trimmed by 6 bases and V by 5 bases; bases with no gene match: 11. The CDR3, as DNA: TGTGCCAGCAGTAACCAAGCGGGGGGGCAGGCTGATACGCAGTATTTT. Amino acids: CASSNQAGGQADTQYF.

This clone appeared a single time. The chain recombines TRBV7-2 with TRBJ2-2; possibly TRBD1 for D (6 bases). The CDR3 runs to 15 residues. Trimming pared 4 bases from V and 2 bases from J, leaving 11 bases between. Germline loops: CDR1 SGHTA, CDR2 FQGNSA. This CDR3 is CASSSRTVNTGELFF. In nucleotides, the CDR3 is TGTGCCAGCAGCTCGAGGACAGTCAACACCGGGGAGCTGTTTTTT. Drawing the rest from reference TRBV7-2 and TRBJ2-2, the complete variable domain is GAGVSQSPSNKVTEKGKDVELRCDPISGHTALYWYRQSLGQGLEFLIYFQGNSAPDKSGLPSDRFSAERTGGSVSTLTIQRTQQEDSAVYLCASSSRTVNTGELFFGEGSRLTVL.

The V gene is TRBV3-1 (or the pseudogene TRBV3-2), the J gene TRBJ2-5; 11 nucleotides match TRBD2. CDR1 is LGHDT, CDR2 YNNKEL, per germline (reference sequence). V was pared by 3 bases and J by 4 bases, with 13 bases of the junction left unmatched. This CDR3 is 18 amino acids long. This CDR3 reads CASSHNPFSGGGLETQYF. CDR3 bases: TGTGCCAGCAGCCACAACCCCTTTAGCGGGGGGGGGCTAGAGACCCAGTACTTC.

In this sample, this clone turned up once. The rearrangement uses TRBV6-5 and TRBJ2-3; D is unresolved. CDR3 length: 14 amino acids. Germline V gene data show CDR1 as MNHEY and CDR2 as SVGAGI. V lost 5 bases and J 1 base, leaving 10 bases between the germline ends. The CDR3 nucleotides are TGTGCCAGCAGTACGAAAGGAGGCACAGATACGCAGTATTTT. Translation gives CASSTKGGTDTQYF.

The J gene is TRBJ2-4, the V gene TRBV19; TRBD1 might be the D (5 bases). CDR1 and CDR2 (germline): LNHDA, SQIVND (reference sequence). V lost 3 bases, J lost 6 bases, and 6 bases lay in between. The CDR3 runs to 12 residues. CDR3 sequence (DNA): TGTGCCAGTAGTATCACAGGAAACATTCAGTACTTC. It translates to CASSITGNIQYF.

This chain connects TRBV5-1 to TRBJ2-1; D ambiguous. CDR3 size: 16 residues. The ends were cut back, 0 bases at V and 0 bases at J, with 10 bases in the middle. Germline V gene data show CDR1 as SGHRS and CDR2 as YFSETQ. DNA of the CDR3: TGCGCCAGCAGCTTGGTTGCAGGAAGCTCCTACAATGAGCAGTTCTTC. It encodes CASSLVAGSSYNEQFF.

This clone was detected only once. The genes are TRBV6-1 and TRBJ2-1; 10 bases agree with TRBD2. The CDR3 is made up of 16 amino acids. The V gene end was trimmed by 0 bases and the J gene end by 3 bases; junction bases not matched to a gene: 2. Looked up from germline, CDR1 is MNHNS and CDR2 is SASEGT. The DNA for the CDR3 is TGTGCCAGCAGTGAAGCCGGGACTAGCGTCTACAATGAGCAGTTCTTC. Its protein is CASSEAGTSVYNEQFF.

This clone showed up just once. The chain recombines TRBV6-4 with TRBJ2-1, with 12 bases that match TRBD2. CDR1 and CDR2 from the germline V gene are MRHNA and SNTAGT. This CDR3 spans 15 amino acids. The J segment lost 8 bases and the V segment lost 5 bases, leaving 7 bases of the junction unmatched. CDR3 nucleotides: TGTGCCAGCAGTAAAACTAGCGGGGGGATCGATGAGCAGTTCTTC. The encoded protein is CASSKTSGGIDEQFF.

The rearrangement joins TRBV3-1 (or the pseudogene TRBV3-2) to TRBJ2-7; D is undetermined. CDR1 and CDR2 from the germline V gene are LGHDT and YNNKEL (reference sequence). V lost 3 bases to trimming and J lost 4 bases, with 4 bases between them. This CDR3 has 11 amino acids. Here the CDR3 reads CASSQRYEQYF. The CDR3 bases are TGTGCCAGCAGCCAGCGATACGAGCAGTACTTC.

The CDR3 spells CASSPRTENTEAFF. The CDR3 DNA is TGTGCCAGCAGCCCCAGGACAGAGAACACTGAAGCTTTCTTT. The gene calls are TRBV3-1 (or the pseudogene TRBV3-2) and TRBJ1-1, with D perhaps matching TRBD1 (6 bases). Trimming pared 4 bases from V and 1 base from J, leaving 10 bases between. The CDR3 has 14 residues. Germline V lookup: CDR1 LGHDT, CDR2 YNNKEL (reference sequence).

V usage is TRBV19 and J usage is TRBJ2-5, with 8 bases that match TRBD1. CDR1 and CDR2 (germline): LNHDA, SQIVND (reference sequence). CDR3 length: 14 residues. Unmatched junction bases numbered 8, after V lost 10 bases and J lost 1 base. The CDR3 region is CATADRGLQETQYF. CDR3 DNA sequence: TGTGCCACAGCTGACAGGGGACTCCAAGAGACCCAGTACTTC.

V and J are TRBV6-4 and TRBJ1-2; D is perhaps TRBD1 (5 bases). Germline V CDR1 and CDR2: MRHNA, SNTAGT. Trimming stripped 4 bases from V and 3 bases from J, with 12 bases between. The CDR3 totals 14 residues. The DNA of the CDR3 is TGTGCCAGCAGTGTCGAATGGGGGGACTATGGCTACACCTTC. It encodes CASSVEWGDYGYTF.

The chain combines TRBV5-1 with TRBJ2-5; D gene unclear. V lost 3 bases, J lost 5 bases, and 11 bases lay in between. The CDR3 length is 13 residues. CDR1 and CDR2 from the germline V gene are SGHRS and YFSETQ. The CDR3 DNA reads TGCGCCAGCAGCTCTTCCGTCCGGGAGACCCAGTACTTC. It translates to CASSSSVRETQYF.

This clone was seen a single time. In nucleotides, the CDR3 is TGTGCCAGCAGCCGTGGACAGGGCCGCACAGATACGCAGTATTTT. Protein: CASSRGQGRTDTQYF. This chain links TRBV11-3 with TRBJ2-3; 8 bases are a match to TRBD1. The CDR3 loop spans 15 amino acids. The V gene end was trimmed by 5 bases and the J gene end by 1 base; junction bases not matched to a gene: 5. CDR1 SGHNT and CDR2 YENEEA come from the germline V gene.

This chain uses TRBV9 with TRBJ2-2, with 9 nucleotides matching TRBD1. Germline values: CDR1 SGDLS, CDR2 YYNGEE. The CDR3 covers 16 residues. Unmatched junction bases numbered 9, after V lost 3 bases and J lost 6 bases. Written as DNA, the CDR3 is TGTGCCAGCAGCGACCCCGGGGACAGGGTCCCCGGGGAGCTGTTTTTT. Translating gives CASSDPGDRVPGELFF. The variable domain in full, with the rest retrieved from reference TRBV9 and TRBJ2-2, is DSGVTQTPKHLITATGQRVTLRCSPRSGDLSVYWYQQSLDQGLQFLIQYYNGEERAKGNILERFSAQQFPDLHSELNLSSLELGDSALYFCASSDPGDRVPGELFFGEGSRLTVL.

V usage is TRBV6-5 and J usage is TRBJ2-3; 7 positions match TRBD1. CDR3 length: 15 residues. Germline V gene sequence: CDR1 MNHEY, CDR2 SVGAGI. V was clipped by 7 bases and J by 3 bases; unmatched bases: 10. CDR3 sequence reads: CASMEQGVSTDTQYF. CDR3 bases: TGTGCCAGCATGGAGCAGGGGGTATCGACAGATACGCAGTATTTT.

The V gene is TRBV3-1 (or the pseudogene TRBV3-2), the J gene TRBJ2-7, with 10 bases fitting TRBD2. V lost 2 bases, J lost 3 bases, and 7 bases stayed unmatched. From germline, CDR1 is LGHDT and CDR2 YNNKEL (reference sequence). The CDR3 has 16 residues. The CDR3 loop is CASSQPQRGGYYEQYF. CDR3 DNA: TGTGCCAGCAGCCAACCACAGCGGGGGGGGTACTACGAGCAGTACTTC.

This clone was seen more than once but under ten times. This sequence joins TRBV6-5 and TRBJ1-6; a possible D gene is TRBD1 (5 bases). V lost 9 bases, J lost 9 bases, and 15 bases lay in between. Looked up from germline, CDR1 is MNHEY and CDR2 is SVGAGI. This CDR3 spans 13 amino acids. As DNA, the CDR3 is TGTGCCAGTTCTCCAGGGCTCGGTTCACCCCTCCACTTT. This codes for CASSPGLGSPLHF.

The genes are TRBV19 and TRBJ2-2; no firm D call. V lost 1 base and J 1 base, leaving 7 bases between the germline ends. The CDR3 covers 15 residues. Germline V gene lookup returns CDR1 LNHDA and CDR2 SQIVND (reference sequence). CDR3 nucleotides: TGTGCCAGTAGTATAGTTTCCAGGAACACCGGGGAGCTGTTTTTT. It translates to CASSIVSRNTGELFF.

The rearrangement uses TRBV19 and TRBJ1-2; 11 bases are shared with TRBD1. After removal of 4 bases from V and 2 bases from J, the junction contained 9 bases not matched to a gene. The CDR3 extends over 17 amino acids. Germline-derived CDR1 and CDR2 are LNHDA and SQIVND (reference sequence). This CDR3 is CASSSRTGGAINYGYTF. The DNA for the CDR3 is TGTGCCAGTAGTAGCCGGACAGGGGGCGCGATAAACTATGGCTACACCTTC.

This chain joins TRBV7-2 and TRBJ1-2, with D perhaps TRBD1 (5 bases). Germline V gene lookup returns CDR1 SGHTA and CDR2 FQGNSA. The CDR3 sequence is 14 residues long. V lost 1 base to trimming and J lost 0 bases, with 6 bases between them. CDR3 bases: TGTGCCAGCAGCTTAGGACAGACTAACTATGGCTACACCTTC. Its protein is CASSLGQTNYGYTF.